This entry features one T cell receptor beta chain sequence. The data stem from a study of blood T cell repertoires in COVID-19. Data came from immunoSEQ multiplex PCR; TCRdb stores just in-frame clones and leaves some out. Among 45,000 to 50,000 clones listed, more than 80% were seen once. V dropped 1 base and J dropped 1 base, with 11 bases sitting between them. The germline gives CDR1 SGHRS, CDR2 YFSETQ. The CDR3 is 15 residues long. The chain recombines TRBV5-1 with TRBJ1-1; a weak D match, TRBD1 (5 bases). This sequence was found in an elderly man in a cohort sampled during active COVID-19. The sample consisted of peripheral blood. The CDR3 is CASSLSLGQNTEAFF. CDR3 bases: TGCGCCAGCAGCTTGTCTCTCGGACAGAACACTGAAGCTTTCTTT.